This entry is about one T cell receptor beta chain. The antigen remains undetermined. The authors incorporated unique molecular identifiers into the TCR beta cDNA libraries. Each CDR3 protein gets one entry after TCRdb re-called the PCR reads with MiXCR. Here the sample spans approximately 730,000 distinct CDR3 sequences, about 45% being singletons. The length of the CDR3 is 16 residues. Germline CDR1 is KGHSH and CDR2 is LQKENI. The V gene lost 2 bases and the J gene lost 8 bases, with 19 bases spanning the gap. These data originate in a study of post-analysis software for immune sequencing data. Study-level results: Five TRBV segments, including TRBV5-6, TRBV5-1 and TRBV20-1, were more frequent in patients than controls.

The J gene is TRBJ2-4, the V gene TRBV18; maybe TRBD1 (6 bases). The receptor comes from a girl aged 10 to 17 with multiple sclerosis. The sample taken for sequencing was blood. CDR3 amino acids: CASSPWDIPARDIQYF. The CDR3 bases are TGTGCCAGCTCACCATGGGACATCCCGGCTCGGGACATTCAGTACTTC.